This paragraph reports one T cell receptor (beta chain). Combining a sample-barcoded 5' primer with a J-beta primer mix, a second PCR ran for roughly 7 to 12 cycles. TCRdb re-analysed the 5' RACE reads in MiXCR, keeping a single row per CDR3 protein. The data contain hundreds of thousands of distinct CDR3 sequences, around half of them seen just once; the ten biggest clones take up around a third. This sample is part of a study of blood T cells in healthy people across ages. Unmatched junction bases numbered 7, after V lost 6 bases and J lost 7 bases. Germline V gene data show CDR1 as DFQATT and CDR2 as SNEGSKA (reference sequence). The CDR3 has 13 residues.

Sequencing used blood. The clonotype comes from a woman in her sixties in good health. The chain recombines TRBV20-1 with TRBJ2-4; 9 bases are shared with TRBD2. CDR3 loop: CSAGTSRGNIQYF. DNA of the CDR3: TGCAGTGCCGGGACTAGCCGGGGGAACATTCAGTACTTC.